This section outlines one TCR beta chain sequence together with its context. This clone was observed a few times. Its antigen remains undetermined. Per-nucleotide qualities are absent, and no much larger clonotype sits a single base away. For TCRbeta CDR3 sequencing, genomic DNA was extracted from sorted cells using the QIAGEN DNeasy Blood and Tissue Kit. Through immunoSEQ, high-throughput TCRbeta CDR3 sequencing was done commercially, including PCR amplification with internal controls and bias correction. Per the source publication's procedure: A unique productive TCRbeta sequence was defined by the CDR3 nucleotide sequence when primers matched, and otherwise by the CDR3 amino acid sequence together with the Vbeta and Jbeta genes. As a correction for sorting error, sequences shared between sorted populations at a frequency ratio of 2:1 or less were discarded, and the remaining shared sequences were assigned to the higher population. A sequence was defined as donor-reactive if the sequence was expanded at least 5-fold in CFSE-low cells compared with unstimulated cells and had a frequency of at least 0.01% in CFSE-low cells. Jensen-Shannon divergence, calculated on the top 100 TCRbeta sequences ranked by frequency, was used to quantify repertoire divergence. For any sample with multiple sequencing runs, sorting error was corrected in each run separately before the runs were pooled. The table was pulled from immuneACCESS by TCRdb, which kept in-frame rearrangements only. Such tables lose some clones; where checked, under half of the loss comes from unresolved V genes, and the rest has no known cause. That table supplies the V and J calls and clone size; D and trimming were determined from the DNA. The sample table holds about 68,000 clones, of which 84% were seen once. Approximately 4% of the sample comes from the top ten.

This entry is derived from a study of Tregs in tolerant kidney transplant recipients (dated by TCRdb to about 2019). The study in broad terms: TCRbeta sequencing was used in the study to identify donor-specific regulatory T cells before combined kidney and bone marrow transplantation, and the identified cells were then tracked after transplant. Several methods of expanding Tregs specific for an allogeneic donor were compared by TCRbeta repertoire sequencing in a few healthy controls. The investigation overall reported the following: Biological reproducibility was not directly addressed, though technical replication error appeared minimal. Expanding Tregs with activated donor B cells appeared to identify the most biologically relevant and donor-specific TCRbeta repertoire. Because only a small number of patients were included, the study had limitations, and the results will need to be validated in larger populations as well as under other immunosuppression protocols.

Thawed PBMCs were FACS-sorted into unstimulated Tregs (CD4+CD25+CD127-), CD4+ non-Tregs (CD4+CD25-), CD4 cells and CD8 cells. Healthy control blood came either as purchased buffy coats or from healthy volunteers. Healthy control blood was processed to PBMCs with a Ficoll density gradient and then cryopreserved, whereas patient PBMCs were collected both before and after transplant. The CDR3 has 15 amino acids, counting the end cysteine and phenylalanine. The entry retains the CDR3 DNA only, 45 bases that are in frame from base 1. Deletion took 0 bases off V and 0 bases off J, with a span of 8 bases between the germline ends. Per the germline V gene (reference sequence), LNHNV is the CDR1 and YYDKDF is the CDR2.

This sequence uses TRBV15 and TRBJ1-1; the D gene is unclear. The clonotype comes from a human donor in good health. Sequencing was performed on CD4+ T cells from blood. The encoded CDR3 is CATSRDRLMNTEAFF. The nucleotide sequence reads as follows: TGTGCCACCAGCAGAGATAGGTTGATGAACACTGAAGCTTTCTTT.